The next 32 T cell receptor beta chains were all read from a single sample in a study of T cell responses to AZD1222 COVID-19 vaccine. Data came from immunoSEQ multiplex PCR; TCRdb stores just in-frame clones and leaves some out. Here the sample spans over 95,000 clones, approximately 90% being singletons. Sequences were derived from peripheral blood, sampled on day 0 of AZD1222 vaccination. These receptors were collected from an adult in good health.

V gene TRBV9 combines with J gene TRBJ2-1; unclear D gene. Germline V lookup: CDR1 SGDLS, CDR2 YYNGEE. This CDR3 region has 15 residues. Trimming pared 4 bases from V and 8 bases from J, leaving 19 bases between. CDR3 coding DNA: TGTGCCAGCAGCTACAGCCCCCTAGGATACGATGAGCAGTTCTTC. As protein: CASSYSPLGYDEQFF.

This chain links TRBV7-9 with TRBJ1-6; maybe TRBD1 (6 bases). V lost 5 bases and J lost 5, with 13 bases in between. The germline gives CDR1 SEHNR, CDR2 FQNEAQ (reference sequence). The CDR3 totals 15 residues. The CDR3, as DNA: TGTGCCAGCAGCGTGGGGCGGACAGATAATTCACCCCTCCACTTT. Translated, it gives CASSVGRTDNSPLHF.

The chain joins TRBV9 to TRBJ2-2; TRBD1 matches 8 bases. V lost 4 bases and J lost 7; bases outside the gene matches: 15. Per the germline V gene, CDR1 is SGDLS and CDR2 is YYNGEE. This CDR3 contains 17 residues. CDR3 residues: CASSPRSLQGAIGELFF. The CDR3 DNA is TGTGCCAGCAGCCCGAGAAGTCTGCAGGGGGCGATCGGGGAGCTGTTTTTT.

CDR3 nucleotide sequence: TGTGCCAGCAGCCCACGAGGGGAGGGGTATAATTCACCCCTCCACTTT. It translates to CASSPRGEGYNSPLHF. This chain connects TRBV5-4 to TRBJ1-6, with a possible D match to TRBD1 (5 bases). CDR1 and CDR2 (germline): SGHNT, YYREEE (reference sequence). The CDR3 covers 16 residues. Trimming removed 4 bases from V and 4 bases from J, with 15 bases in between.

V gene TRBV10-3 combines with J gene TRBJ2-7, with 10 positions matching TRBD1. Trimming cost V 2 bases and J 7 bases; bases outside gene matches: 5. This CDR3 is 14 amino acids long. Looked up from germline, CDR1 is ENHRY and CDR2 is SYGVKD. Here the CDR3 DNA reads TGTGCCATCAGTGAGGGGGGGGGACAGGGGGAGCAGTACTTC. Protein: CAISEGGGQGEQYF.

The V gene is TRBV7-3, the J gene TRBJ2-2; D is ambiguous. The V gene lost 0 bases and the J gene lost 7 bases, with 18 bases spanning the gap. Germline assignment: CDR1 SGHTA and CDR2 FQGTGA. The CDR3 is 17 residues long. CDR3 amino acids: CASSLTIQSPVSGELFF. The CDR3 region has the DNA TGTGCCAGCAGCTTAACCATCCAATCCCCCGTTAGCGGGGAGCTGTTTTTT. The variable domain in full, with the rest retrieved from reference TRBV7-3 and TRBJ2-2, is GAGVSQTPSNKVTEKGKYVELRCDPISGHTALYWYRQSLGQGPEFLIYFQGTGAADDSGLPNDRFFAVRPEGSVSTLKIQRTERGDSAVYLCASSLTIQSPVSGELFFGEGSRLTVL.

The rearrangement joins TRBV3-1 (or the pseudogene TRBV3-2) to TRBJ2-7; D is uncertain. The germline V gene has CDR1 LGHDT and CDR2 YNNKEL (reference sequence). The CDR3 runs to 16 residues. V lost 0 bases to trimming and J lost 4 bases, with 16 bases between them. The CDR3 protein is CASSQDVSYVRYEQYF. The CDR3 DNA follows: TGTGCCAGCAGCCAAGATGTAAGTTACGTTCGGTACGAGCAGTACTTC.

This chain joins TRBV4-1 and TRBJ1-1; perhaps TRBD1 as D (5 bases). This CDR3 has 14 residues. V lost 0 bases and J lost 11, with 16 bases in between. Germline V gene data show CDR1 as MGHRA and CDR2 as YSYEKL. CDR3 nucleotides: TGCGCCAGCAGCCAAGAAGGGACGGAGGGGATGGCTTTCTTT. Protein: CASSQEGTEGMAFF.

V is TRBV29-1 and J is TRBJ2-5; TRBD2 might be the D (6 bases). V dropped 6 bases and J dropped 5 bases, with 13 bases sitting between them. Germline V gene sequence: CDR1 SQVTM, CDR2 ANQGSEA. This CDR3 spans 12 amino acids. The CDR3 spells CSVALAWETQYF. CDR3 nucleotides: TGCAGCGTGGCGCTAGCGTGGGAGACCCAGTACTTC. Drawing the rest from reference TRBV29-1 and TRBJ2-5, the complete variable domain is SAVISQKPSRDICQRGTSLTIQCQVDSQVTMMFWYRQQPGQSLTLIATANQGSEATYESGFVIDKFPISRPNLTFSTLTVSNMSPEDSSIYLCSVALAWETQYFGPGTRLLVL.

The V call is TRBV2, the J call TRBJ1-4; D might be TRBD1 (5 bases). The CDR3 has 14 residues. Trimming removed 2 bases from V and 7 bases from J, with 11 bases in between. CDR1 is SNHLY, CDR2 FYNNEI, per germline. The CDR3 DNA reads as TGTGCCAGCAGTGAACCGGGGGAGGGTGAAAAACTGTTTTTT. Its translation: CASSEPGEGEKLFF. Supplemented by reference TRBV2 and TRBJ1-4, the full variable domain reads EPEVTQTPSHQVTQMGQEVILRCVPISNHLYFYWYRQILGQKVEFLVSFYNNEISEKSEIFDDQFSVERPDGSNFTLKIRSTKLEDSAMYFCASSEPGEGEKLFFGSGTQLSVL.

The chain has TRBV7-3 and TRBJ2-5; D not resolved. The CDR3 is 14 residues long. The ends were cut back, 5 bases at V and 4 bases at J, with 14 bases in the middle. CDR1 and CDR2 (germline): SGHTA, FQGTGA. The CDR3 coding sequence is TGTGCCAGCAGCCCACGACACGGCGGAGAGACCCAGTACTTC. Protein product: CASSPRHGGETQYF. Combining the CDR3 with reference TRBV7-3 and TRBJ2-5 gives the whole variable domain GAGVSQTPSNKVTEKGKYVELRCDPISGHTALYWYRQSLGQGPEFLIYFQGTGAADDSGLPNDRFFAVRPEGSVSTLKIQRTERGDSAVYLCASSPRHGGETQYFGPGTRLLVL.

J is TRBJ2-7 and V is TRBV7-2; 12 bases are shared with TRBD2. The germline V gene encodes CDR1 SGHTA and CDR2 FQGNSA. There are 14 residues in the CDR3. V was clipped by 4 bases and J by 4 bases; unmatched bases: 2. The CDR3 here is CASSSTSGRYEQYF. In DNA, the CDR3 is TGTGCCAGCAGCTCGACTAGCGGGAGATACGAGCAGTACTTC. Complete variable domain (other parts from reference TRBV7-2 and TRBJ2-7): GAGVSQSPSNKVTEKGKDVELRCDPISGHTALYWYRQSLGQGLEFLIYFQGNSAPDKSGLPSDRFSAERTGGSVSTLTIQRTQQEDSAVYLCASSSTSGRYEQYFGPGTRLTVT.

V gene TRBV9 combines with J gene TRBJ2-3; 7 nucleotides agree with TRBD1. Looked up from germline, CDR1 is SGDLS and CDR2 is YYNGEE. V lost 3 bases and J lost 6; bases outside the gene matches: 4. The CDR3 is 13 residues long. This CDR3 reads CASSGQGRDTQYF. The DNA of the CDR3 is TGTGCCAGCAGCGGACAGGGCAGGGATACGCAGTATTTT. The full variable domain, its missing parts supplied by reference TRBV9 and TRBJ2-3, is DSGVTQTPKHLITATGQRVTLRCSPRSGDLSVYWYQQSLDQGLQFLIQYYNGEERAKGNILERFSAQQFPDLHSELNLSSLELGDSALYFCASSGQGRDTQYFGPGTRLTVL.

To note about this clone: Other DNA sequences in this sample translate to the same CDR3. The chain joins TRBV5-1 to TRBJ2-5; weak D call: TRBD1 (5 bases). Germline V gene lookup returns CDR1 SGHRS and CDR2 YFSETQ. Trimming left V 0 bases short and J 1 base short, with 7 bases between. This CDR3 has 14 residues. CDR3 region: CASSLGQSQETQYF. CDR3 DNA: TGCGCCAGCAGCTTGGGACAGTCCCAAGAGACCCAGTACTTC. Filled out from reference TRBV5-1 and TRBJ2-5, the complete variable domain reads KAGVTQTPRYLIKTRGQQVTLSCSPISGHRSVSWYQQTPGQGLQFLFEYFSETQRNKGNFPGRFSGRQFSNSRSEMNVSTLELGDSALYLCASSLGQSQETQYFGPGTRLLVL.

This chain connects TRBV6-5 to TRBJ2-7; D is undetermined. The CDR3 runs 14 residues. V was pared by 7 bases and J by 2 bases, with 15 bases between. Germline V gives CDR1 MNHEY, CDR2 SVGAGI. CDR3 in amino acids: CASTPRARAYEQYF. In DNA, the CDR3 is TGTGCCAGCACCCCCCGAGCTAGGGCCTACGAGCAGTACTTC.

The chain combines TRBV7-6 with TRBJ2-6; D is unresolved. V gave up 2 bases and J gave up 0 bases, with 5 bases separating them. CDR1 is SGHVS and CDR2 is FNYEAQ in the germline V gene. The CDR3 contains 15 residues. CDR3 sequence (DNA): TGTGCCAGCAGCTTAAGGAGCTCTGGGGCCAACGTCCTGACTTTC. It specifies CASSLRSSGANVLTF.

This chain connects TRBV19 to TRBJ1-2, with TRBD1 as a possible D gene (5 bases). Trimming left V 7 bases short and J 5 bases short, with 14 bases between. The CDR3 has 13 amino acids. CDR1 LNHDA and CDR2 SQIVND come from the germline V gene (reference sequence). The CDR3 reads CASKNPRQYGYTF. The CDR3, as DNA: TGTGCCAGTAAAAACCCGCGACAGTATGGCTACACCTTC.

Remarks on this clone: The junction departs from the called germline gene at one end, perhaps through a read error. This chain joins TRBV12-3 or TRBV12-4 and TRBJ1-1, with D possibly TRBD1 on 5 matching bases. There are 13 residues in the CDR3. The chain's CDR3 is CASSGHQNSEAFF. The CDR3 DNA reads as TGTGCCAGCAGCGGACACCAGAACTCTGAAGCTTTCTTT.

The V gene is TRBV11-3, the J gene TRBJ2-2; tentative D call: TRBD1 (5 bases). The CDR3 has 13 amino acids. V was cut by 5 bases and J by 3 bases, with 7 bases left in between. Germline V gives CDR1 SGHNT, CDR2 YENEEA. The CDR3 here is CASSARDTGELFF. For the CDR3, the DNA is TGTGCCAGCAGCGCCAGGGACACCGGGGAGCTGTTTTTT. The full variable domain, with the rest looked up from reference TRBV11-3 and TRBJ2-2, is EAGVVQSPRYKIIEKKQPVAFWCNPISGHNTLYWYLQNLGQGPELLIRYENEEAVDDSQLPKDRFSAERLKGVDSTLKIQPAELGDSAVYLCASSARDTGELFFGEGSRLTVL.

J is TRBJ1-4 and V is TRBV5-1, with D hard to call. The germline V gene encodes CDR1 SGHRS and CDR2 YFSETQ. The CDR3 has 14 amino acids. Between the trimmed V and J ends, which lost 4 bases and 6 bases, there was a span of 13 bases. The CDR3 protein is CASSLGRGDEKLFF. The DNA for the CDR3 is TGCGCCAGCAGCCTCGGACGGGGAGATGAAAAACTGTTTTTT.

The chain employs TRBV4-1 and TRBJ1-4; 9 nucleotides agree with TRBD1. This CDR3 comprises 15 residues. The ends lost 4 bases at V and 3 bases at J; junction bases unmatched: 3. The germline V gene encodes CDR1 MGHRA and CDR2 YSYEKL. The CDR3 sequence is CASSPQGASNEKLFF. The CDR3 DNA reads TGCGCCAGCAGCCCACAGGGGGCATCTAATGAAAAACTGTTTTTT.

This chain links TRBV28 with TRBJ1-1; D unclear. CDR3 length: 11 residues. Trimming left V 6 bases short and J 4 bases short, with 6 bases between. CDR1 MDHEN and CDR2 SYDVKM come from the germline V gene. The CDR3 DNA follows: TGTGCCAGCAGCACCCCCACTGAAGCTTTCTTT. Protein sequence: CASSTPTEAFF. Combining the CDR3 with reference TRBV28 and TRBJ1-1 gives the whole variable domain DVKVTQSSRYLVKRTGEKVFLECVQDMDHENMFWYRQDPGLGLRLIYFSYDVKMKEKGDIPEGYSVSREKKERFSLILESASTNQTSMYLCASSTPTEAFFGQGTRLTVV.

The chain uses TRBV7-2 and TRBJ2-3; D may be TRBD2 (6 bases). The CDR3 spans 14 residues. The V end lost 6 bases, the J end lost 0 bases, and 10 bases lay between the germline ends. Germline V CDR1 and CDR2: SGHTA, FQGNSA. The CDR3 sequence: CASSSGVSTDTQYF. In DNA form, the CDR3 reads TGTGCCAGCAGTTCGGGGGTTAGCACAGATACGCAGTATTTT.

This chain links TRBV6-5 with TRBJ2-3, with a tentative D call TRBD1 (6 bases). Trimming pared 6 bases from V and 3 bases from J, leaving 13 bases between. The CDR3 runs 14 residues. In germline, CDR1 is MNHEY, CDR2 SVGAGI. The chain's CDR3 is CASRTLQGTDTQYF. The CDR3 DNA reads TGTGCCAGCAGGACCCTACAGGGAACAGATACGCAGTATTTT.

The chain employs TRBV3-1 (or the pseudogene TRBV3-2) and TRBJ1-1; TRBD1 agrees at 11 bases. Germline CDR1 LGHDT, CDR2 YNNKEL (reference sequence). The CDR3 has 18 residues. V shed 4 bases and J 4 bases; nucleotides not matched to a gene: 14. This CDR3 reads CASSPLDRGQDKATEAFF. In DNA, the CDR3 is TGTGCCAGCAGCCCTCTGGACAGGGGGCAGGACAAGGCCACTGAAGCTTTCTTT.

The rearrangement joins TRBV4-3 to TRBJ2-5; 9 positions match TRBD2. J lost 7 bases, V lost 4 bases, and 7 bases had no gene match. CDR3 size: 14 residues. The germline V gene encodes CDR1 LGHNA and CDR2 YSLEER. The CDR3 sequence: CASSPRSGGMTQYF. CDR3 in DNA: TGCGCCAGCAGCCCCCGGAGCGGGGGGATGACCCAGTACTTC.

The rearrangement links TRBV6-2 or TRBV6-3 to TRBJ1-6; D gene uncertain. In germline, CDR1 is MNHEY, CDR2 SVGEGT. This CDR3 is built from 16 residues. With 2 bases removed from V and 3 bases from J, the gap between germline ends came to 11 bases. CDR3 residues: CASSYVSVGYNSPLHF. CDR3 DNA: TGTGCCAGCAGTTACGTGTCTGTCGGCTATAATTCACCCCTCCACTTT.

This chain joins TRBV24-1 and TRBJ2-2; TRBD2 matches at 7 bases. Germline V gene data show CDR1 as KGHDR and CDR2 as SFDVKD. V was clipped by 6 bases and J by 0 bases; unmatched bases: 9. This CDR3 region has 17 residues. The CDR3, as DNA: TGTGCCACCAGTCAAGTCAGCGGGGATACGAACACCGGGGAGCTGTTTTTT. It codes for CATSQVSGDTNTGELFF.

The V and J genes are TRBV2 and TRBJ1-4; D is undetermined. Germline-derived CDR1 and CDR2 are SNHLY and FYNNEI. The CDR3 covers 12 residues. Trimming pared 5 bases from V and 10 bases from J, leaving 11 bases between. In DNA, the CDR3 is TGTGCCAGCAGTATAGGTCGGGGAAAACTGTTTTTT. This sequence encodes CASSIGRGKLFF.

The chain is built from TRBV5-1 and TRBJ2-5; 9 nucleotides line up with TRBD2. Germline V gives CDR1 SGHRS, CDR2 YFSETQ. This CDR3 comprises 15 residues. The junction had 9 bases not matched to a gene; V was cut back by 2 bases and J by 7 bases. CDR3 residues: CASSFPSGEEGTQYF. The CDR3 nucleotides read TGCGCCAGCAGCTTCCCTAGCGGGGAGGAAGGGACCCAGTACTTC.

The V gene is TRBV4-2, the J gene TRBJ1-6; D may be TRBD1 (5 bases). CDR1 and CDR2 from the germline V gene are LGHNA and YNFKEQ. Trimming shortened V by 4 bases and J by 10 bases, and 26 bases separated the two germline ends. This CDR3 has 18 residues. CDR3 nucleotides: TGTGCCAGCAGCCGAGGACTTTTACTTGGGACCGCTCTATCACCCCTCCACTTT. Its protein product is CASSRGLLLGTALSPLHF.

A remark on this clone: Other DNA sequences from this sample encode an identical CDR3 as well. The chain recombines TRBV7-9 with TRBJ2-3; 10 bases align to TRBD2. V lost 1 base and J lost 2; bases outside the gene matches: 3. Per the germline V gene, CDR1 is SEHNR and CDR2 is FQNEAQ (reference sequence). This CDR3 has 16 residues. DNA of the CDR3: TGTGCCAGCAGCTTAGGACTAGCGGGTTCCACAGATACGCAGTATTTT. Residues: CASSLGLAGSTDTQYF.